Listed below are T cell receptor beta chains from one sample, sequenced in a study of CXCR3-negative and CXCR3-positive naive CD8 T cells. TCRdb re-called the 5' RACE reads and catalogs CDR3 proteins one per entry, DNA excluded. The sample table includes about 98,000 distinct CDR3 sequences. The specimen sequenced was naive CXCR3+ CD8+ T cells from blood. Source of these receptors: a human donor in good health. Some clones in this sample may be carry-over from other donors' samples. Each CDR3 is given with its conserved first and last residue.

j_gene,v_gene,CDR3aa
TRBJ1-1,TRBV29-1,CSVAVDMWGNTEAFF
TRBJ1-4,TRBV14,CASSQGGVTNEKLFF
TRBJ2-5,TRBV7-8,CASSTGVDWGQETQYF
TRBJ2-3,TRBV5-1,CASSPEGQGTDTQYF
TRBJ1-1,TRBV28,CASVEVAGGPNREAFF
TRBJ2-1,TRBV5-1,CASSTQGNEQFF
TRBJ2-7,TRBV2,CASRQSRYEQYF
TRBJ2-7,TRBV20-1,CSARPETGGHYEQYF
TRBJ1-1,TRBV12-3/TRBV12-4,CASSTGQGLNTEAFF
TRBJ2-7,TRBV20-1,CSAYSGTNSYEQYF
TRBJ2-5,TRBV13,CASSPRDRQETQYF
TRBJ2-4,TRBV28,CASSLATSGGVAKNIQYF
TRBJ1-1,TRBV29-1,CSIVRGTTEAFF
TRBJ2-5,TRBV7-2,CASSSSVAGVETQYF
TRBJ2-3,TRBV6-4,CASSPTGTGGTDTQYF
TRBJ1-6,TRBV4-1,CASSQEGQESSYNSPLHF
TRBJ2-7,TRBV20-1,CSARDLLAGAYEQYF
TRBJ1-4,TRBV27,CASSLTGAGANEKLFF
TRBJ2-1,TRBV4-3,CASSQHGLAGQKFF
TRBJ1-6,TRBV28,CASSFDRSLYNSPLHF
TRBJ2-1,TRBV24-1,CATSGGGTGGYNEQFF
TRBJ1-5,TRBV10-3,CAISEEGTNQPQHF
TRBJ2-7,TRBV4-2,CASSPRAGALYEQYF
TRBJ2-7,TRBV10-2,CASRGGLASYEQYF
TRBJ2-2,TRBV15,CATSRGMNTGELFF
TRBJ2-7,TRBV28,CASSQSGSDYYEQYF
TRBJ1-4,TRBV29-1,CSVEAWDRYNEKLFF
TRBJ2-1,TRBV29-1,CSVEVGANEQFF
TRBJ2-4,TRBV7-8,CASSPRQGWSGNIQYF
TRBJ1-4,TRBV7-8,CASGSLNEKLFF
TRBJ1-1,TRBV7-2,CASSSWDTLNTEAFF
TRBJ2-1,TRBV5-6,CASSLWRGPYGYNEQFF
TRBJ2-1,TRBV12-3/TRBV12-4,CASSPTEISYNEQFF
TRBJ2-2,TRBV29-1,CSVEYSGRSGELFF
TRBJ1-2,TRBV4-3,CASSQDVRGVWYGYTF
TRBJ2-1,TRBV6-2/TRBV6-3,CASSYSDGAYNEQFF
TRBJ2-3,TRBV12-3/TRBV12-4,CATTAVGADTQYF
TRBJ2-7,TRBV12-3/TRBV12-4,CASSSPIRSYEQYF
TRBJ2-1,TRBV5-1,CASSLEWEGLNNEQFF
TRBJ2-7,TRBV5-5,CASSLETGWDEQYF
TRBJ2-3,TRBV7-6,CASSDMSSTDTQYF
TRBJ2-1,TRBV28,CASSSVDGRTRNEQFF
TRBJ2-7,TRBV12-3/TRBV12-4,CASSFNPLLDLYEQYF
TRBJ2-3,TRBV9,CASSDQLAGVGTDTQYF
TRBJ2-7,TRBV28,CASSISLYEKYF
TRBJ1-5,TRBV7-9,CASSAGGSHQPQHF
TRBJ2-7,TRBV5-6,CASSFSLEQYF
TRBJ1-1,TRBV28,CASSLWAGGGTEAFF
TRBJ1-2,TRBV29-1,CSVYLAGGDYGYTF
TRBJ2-7,TRBV28,CASSSRDRGYEQYF
TRBJ1-1,TRBV27,CASGLTNTEAFF
TRBJ2-1,TRBV2,CASSIWVDNEQFF
TRBJ2-3,TRBV14,CASSDLSDTQYF
TRBJ2-1,TRBV14,CASSQDWLNEQFF
TRBJ2-1,TRBV2,CASSGTSGDPSYNEQFF
TRBJ2-1,TRBV20-1,CSASGPGQDPLFAVNEQFF
TRBJ1-1,TRBV29-1,CSVELSDLGTEAFF
TRBJ2-3,TRBV6-2/TRBV6-3,CASSSDPGRGTDTQYF
TRBJ2-3,TRBV28,CASSFYPGGPTDTQYF